This T cell receptor beta chain was sequenced in a study of regulatory T cells in long-lasting Graves disease. Time point: newly diagnosed GD, antithyroid drugs for less than 3 months. Making the TCR library involved RNA that had been extracted from PBMCs. Blood from the periphery, about 9.7 milliliters in all, was drawn into EDTA tubes. The sample holds many counts of this clonotype. Trimming stripped 5 bases from V and 2 bases from J, with 13 bases between. The CDR3 contains 15 residues. iRepertoire HTBI primers and Arm-PCR of CDR3 regions built TCR beta libraries. TCRdb re-called the multiplex PCR reads with MiXCR, one entry per CDR3 protein. Of some 250,000 distinct CDR3 sequences listed, 15% to 20% are singletons. This same sample was also part of a study on T cells in Graves' hyperthyroidism and ophthalmopathy.

The sequence was collected from a woman aged 25 to 39 with Graves disease. The source material was peripheral blood mononuclear cells (PBMCs), sampled at new diagnosis, from a patient treated with antithyroid drugs. This chain connects TRBV12-3 or TRBV12-4 to TRBJ1-5, with D hard to call. The CDR3 loop is CASSTGPPGNQPQHF. The CDR3 DNA is TGTGCCAGCAGTACCGGGCCACCAGGCAATCAGCCCCAGCATTTT.